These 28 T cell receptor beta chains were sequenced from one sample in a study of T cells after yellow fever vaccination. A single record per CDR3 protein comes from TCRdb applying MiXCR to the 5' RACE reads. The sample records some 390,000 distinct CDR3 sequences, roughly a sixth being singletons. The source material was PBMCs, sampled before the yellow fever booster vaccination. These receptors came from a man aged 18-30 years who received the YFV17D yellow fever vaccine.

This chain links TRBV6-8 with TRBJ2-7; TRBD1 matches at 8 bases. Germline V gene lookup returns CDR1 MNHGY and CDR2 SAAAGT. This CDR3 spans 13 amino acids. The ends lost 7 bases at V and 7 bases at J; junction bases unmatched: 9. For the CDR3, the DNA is TGTGCCAGCACCGTAGGACAGGGCGGTGAGCAGTACGTC. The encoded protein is CASTVGQGGEQYV.

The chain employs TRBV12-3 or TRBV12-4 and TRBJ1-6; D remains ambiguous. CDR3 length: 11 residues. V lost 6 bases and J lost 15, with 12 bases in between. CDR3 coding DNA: TGTGCCAGCAGATTACAAGGCCTCCTCCACTTT. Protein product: CASRLQGLLHF.

The CDR3 loop reads CAISYGTPEAFF. The CDR3 DNA reads TGTGCCATCTCGTACGGGACCCCTGAAGCTTTCTTT. This chain links TRBV10-3 with TRBJ1-1, with D maybe TRBD1 (5 bases). Trimming took 8 bases from V and 6 from J, leaving 13 bases between them. Germline V gene data show CDR1 as ENHRY and CDR2 as SYGVKD. CDR3 length: 12 residues.

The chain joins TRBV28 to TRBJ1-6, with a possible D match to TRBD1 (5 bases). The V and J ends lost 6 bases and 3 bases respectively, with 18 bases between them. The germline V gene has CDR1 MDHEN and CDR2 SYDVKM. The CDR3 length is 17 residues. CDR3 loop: CASSPEDTHFYNSPLHF. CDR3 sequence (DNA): TGTGCCAGCAGCCCCGAGGACACGCACTTCTATAATTCACCCCTCCACTTT.

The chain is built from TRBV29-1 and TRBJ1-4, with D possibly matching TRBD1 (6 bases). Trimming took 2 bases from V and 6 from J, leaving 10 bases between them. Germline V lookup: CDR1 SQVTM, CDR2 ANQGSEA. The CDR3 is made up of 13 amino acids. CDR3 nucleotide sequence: TGCAGCGTTGAATGGGGGCGAGATGAAAAACTGTTTTTT. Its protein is CSVEWGRDEKLFF.

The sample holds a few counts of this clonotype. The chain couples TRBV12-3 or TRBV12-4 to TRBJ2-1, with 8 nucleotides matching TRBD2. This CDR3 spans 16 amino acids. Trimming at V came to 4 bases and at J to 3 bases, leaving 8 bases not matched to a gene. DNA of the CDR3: TGTGCCAGCAGTTCCGTTGGGCGGGGGGACTACAATGAGCAGTTCTTC. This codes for CASSSVGRGDYNEQFF.

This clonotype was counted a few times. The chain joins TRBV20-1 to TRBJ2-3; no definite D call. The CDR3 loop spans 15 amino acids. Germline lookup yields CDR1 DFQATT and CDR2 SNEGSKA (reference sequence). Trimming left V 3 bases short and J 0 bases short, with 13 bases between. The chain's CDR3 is CSASPPTASTDTQYF. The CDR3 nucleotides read TGCAGTGCTAGCCCCCCCACTGCTAGCACAGATACGCAGTATTTT.

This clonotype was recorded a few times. The chain's CDR3 is CASSQRDRGKSPLHF. CDR3 coding DNA: TGCGCCAGCAGCCAAAGGGACAGGGGGAAGTCACCCCTCCACTTT. J is TRBJ1-6 and V is TRBV4-1, with TRBD1 identical over 11 bases. Germline CDR1 is MGHRA and CDR2 is YSYEKL. With V trimmed by 2 bases and J by 10 bases, 4 bases remained unmatched. The CDR3 covers 15 residues.

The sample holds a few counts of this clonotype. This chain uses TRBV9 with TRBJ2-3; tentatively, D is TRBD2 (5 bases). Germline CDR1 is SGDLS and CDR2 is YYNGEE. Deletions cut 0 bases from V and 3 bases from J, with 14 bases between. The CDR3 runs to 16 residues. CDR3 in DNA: TGTGCCAGCAGCGTAGCCCCGTCGGACTCTACAGATACGCAGTATTTT. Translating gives CASSVAPSDSTDTQYF.

CDR3 coding DNA: TGCGCCAGCAGGGGCGTTCGGACCGGGACTGAAGCTTTCTTT. Amino acid sequence: CASRGVRTGTEAFF. The rearrangement links TRBV5-1 to TRBJ1-1; D uncertain. The CDR3 is made up of 14 amino acids. Trimming took off 5 bases at V and 5 bases at J, with 16 bases between the two ends. Germline assignment: CDR1 SGHRS and CDR2 YFSETQ.

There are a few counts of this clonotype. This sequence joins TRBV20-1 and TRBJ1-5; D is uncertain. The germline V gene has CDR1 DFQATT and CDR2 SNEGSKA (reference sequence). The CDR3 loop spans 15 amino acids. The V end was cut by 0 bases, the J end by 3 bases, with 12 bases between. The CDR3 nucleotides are TGCAGTGCTAGAGATTTTTCGGCAGCCAATCAGCCCCAGCATTTT. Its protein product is CSARDFSAANQPQHF.

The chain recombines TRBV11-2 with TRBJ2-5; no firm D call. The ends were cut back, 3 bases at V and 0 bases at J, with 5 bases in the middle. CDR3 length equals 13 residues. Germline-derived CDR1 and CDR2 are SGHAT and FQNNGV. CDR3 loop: CASSFPHQETQYF. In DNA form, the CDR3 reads TGTGCCAGCAGCTTTCCACACCAAGAGACCCAGTACTTC.

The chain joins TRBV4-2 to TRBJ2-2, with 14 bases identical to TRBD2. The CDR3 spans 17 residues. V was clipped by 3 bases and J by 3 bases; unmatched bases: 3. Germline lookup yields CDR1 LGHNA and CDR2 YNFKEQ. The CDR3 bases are TGTGCCAGCAGCCAGGGACTAGCGGGGGAATACACCGGGGAGCTGTTTTTT. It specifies CASSQGLAGEYTGELFF.

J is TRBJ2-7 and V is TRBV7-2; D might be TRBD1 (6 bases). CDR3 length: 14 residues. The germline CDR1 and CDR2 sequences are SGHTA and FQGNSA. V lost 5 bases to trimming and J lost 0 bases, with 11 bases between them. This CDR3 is CASSPRTASYEQYF. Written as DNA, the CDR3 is TGTGCCAGCAGCCCTCGGACAGCCTCCTACGAGCAGTACTTC.

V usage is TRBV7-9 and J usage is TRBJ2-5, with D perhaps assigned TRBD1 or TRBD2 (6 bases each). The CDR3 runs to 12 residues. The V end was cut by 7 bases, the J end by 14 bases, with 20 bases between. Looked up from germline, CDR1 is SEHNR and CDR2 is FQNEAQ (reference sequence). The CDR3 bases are TGTGCCAGCACTATGAGGGGGGACAATACTTACTTC. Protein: CASTMRGDNTYF.

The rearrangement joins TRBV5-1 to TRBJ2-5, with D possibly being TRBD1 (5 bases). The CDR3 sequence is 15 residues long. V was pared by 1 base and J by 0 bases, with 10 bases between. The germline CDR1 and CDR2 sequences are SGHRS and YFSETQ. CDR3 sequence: CASSLIGQNQETQYF. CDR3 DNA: TGCGCCAGCAGCTTGATAGGACAAAACCAAGAGACCCAGTACTTC.

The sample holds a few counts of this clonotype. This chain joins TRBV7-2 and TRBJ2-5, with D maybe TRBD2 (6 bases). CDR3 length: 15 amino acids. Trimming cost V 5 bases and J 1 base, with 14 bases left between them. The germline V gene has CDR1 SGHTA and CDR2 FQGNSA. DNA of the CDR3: TGTGCCAGCAGCCGGGGCGCGGGGACCCAAGAGACCCAGTACTTC. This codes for CASSRGAGTQETQYF.

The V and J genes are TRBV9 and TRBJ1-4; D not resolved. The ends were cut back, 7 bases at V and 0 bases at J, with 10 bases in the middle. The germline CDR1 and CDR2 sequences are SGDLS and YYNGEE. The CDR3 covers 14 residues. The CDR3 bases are TGTGCCAGCGAGCTTTTGGCAACTAATGAAAAACTGTTTTTT. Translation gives CASELLATNEKLFF.

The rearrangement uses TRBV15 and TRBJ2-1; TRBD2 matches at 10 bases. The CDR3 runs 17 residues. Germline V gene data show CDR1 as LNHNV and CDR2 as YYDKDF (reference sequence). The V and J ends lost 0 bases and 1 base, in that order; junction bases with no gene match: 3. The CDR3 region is CATSRDGSGGSYNEQFF. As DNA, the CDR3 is TGTGCCACCAGCAGAGATGGTAGCGGGGGGTCCTACAATGAGCAGTTCTTC.

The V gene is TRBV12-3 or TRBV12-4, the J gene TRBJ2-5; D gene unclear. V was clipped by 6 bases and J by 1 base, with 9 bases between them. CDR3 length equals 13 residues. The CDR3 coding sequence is TGTGCCAGCAGATCGCCGGGCCAAGAGACCCAGTACTTC. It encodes CASRSPGQETQYF.

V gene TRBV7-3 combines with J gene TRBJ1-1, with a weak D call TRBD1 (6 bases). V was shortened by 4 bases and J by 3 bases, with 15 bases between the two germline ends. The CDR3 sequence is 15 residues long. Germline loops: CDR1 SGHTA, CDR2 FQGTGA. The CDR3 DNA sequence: TGTGCCAGCAGCTCTCACGTAGGGGGGTACACTGAAGCTTTCTTT. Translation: CASSSHVGGYTEAFF. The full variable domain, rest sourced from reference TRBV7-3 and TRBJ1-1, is GAGVSQTPSNKVTEKGKYVELRCDPISGHTALYWYRQSLGQGPEFLIYFQGTGAADDSGLPNDRFFAVRPEGSVSTLKIQRTERGDSAVYLCASSSHVGGYTEAFFGQGTRLTVV.

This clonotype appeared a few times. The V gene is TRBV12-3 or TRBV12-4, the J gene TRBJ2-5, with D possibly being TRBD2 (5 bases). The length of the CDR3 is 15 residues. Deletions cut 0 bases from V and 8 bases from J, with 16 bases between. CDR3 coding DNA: TGTGCCAGCAGTTTAGCGCAGGACGGCCGGGAAACCCAGTACTTC. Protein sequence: CASSLAQDGRETQYF.

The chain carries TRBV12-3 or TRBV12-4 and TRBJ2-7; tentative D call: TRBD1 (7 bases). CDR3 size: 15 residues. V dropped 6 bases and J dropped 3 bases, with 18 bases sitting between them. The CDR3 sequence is CASRPGGQGVYEQYF. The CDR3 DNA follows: TGTGCCAGCAGGCCCGGGGGCCAGGGGGTCTACGAGCAGTACTTC.

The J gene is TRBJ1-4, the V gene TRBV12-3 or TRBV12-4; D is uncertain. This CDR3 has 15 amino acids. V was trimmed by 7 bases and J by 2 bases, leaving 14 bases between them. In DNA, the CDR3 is TGTGCCAGCAAGGTGGCGGGGATCACTAATGAAAAACTGTTTTTT. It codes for CASKVAGITNEKLFF.

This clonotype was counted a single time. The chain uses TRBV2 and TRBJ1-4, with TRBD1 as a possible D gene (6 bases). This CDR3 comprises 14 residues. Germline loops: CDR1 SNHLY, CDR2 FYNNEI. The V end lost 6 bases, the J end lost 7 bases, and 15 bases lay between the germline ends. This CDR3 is CASSEGRGAEKLFF. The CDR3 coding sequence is TGTGCCAGCAGCGAGGGCAGGGGTGCTGAAAAACTGTTTTTT. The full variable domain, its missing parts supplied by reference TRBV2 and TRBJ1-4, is EPEVTQTPSHQVTQMGQEVILRCVPISNHLYFYWYRQILGQKVEFLVSFYNNEISEKSEIFDDQFSVERPDGSNFTLKIRSTKLEDSAMYFCASSEGRGAEKLFFGSGTQLSVL.

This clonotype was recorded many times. The CDR3 sequence: CASSPLWRARSTDTQYF. Here the CDR3 DNA reads TGTGCCAGCAGCCCACTGTGGAGGGCTAGAAGCACAGATACGCAGTATTTT. The rearrangement links TRBV27 to TRBJ2-3, with D perhaps TRBD2 (6 bases). Germline CDR1 and CDR2: MNHEY and SMNVEV (reference sequence). This CDR3 contains 17 residues. Trimming shortened V by 6 bases and J by 0 bases, and 19 bases separated the two germline ends.

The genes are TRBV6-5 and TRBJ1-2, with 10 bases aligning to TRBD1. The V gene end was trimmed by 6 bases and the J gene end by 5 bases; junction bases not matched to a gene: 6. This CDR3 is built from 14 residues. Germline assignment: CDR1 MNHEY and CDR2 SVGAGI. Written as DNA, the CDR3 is TGTGCCAGCAGGCCCCGGGACAGGGGTTATGGCTACACCTTC. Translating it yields CASRPRDRGYGYTF.

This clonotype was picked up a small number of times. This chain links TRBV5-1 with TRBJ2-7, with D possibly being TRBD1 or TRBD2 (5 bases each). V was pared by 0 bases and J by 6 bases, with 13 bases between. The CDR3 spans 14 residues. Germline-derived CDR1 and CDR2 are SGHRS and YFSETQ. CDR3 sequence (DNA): TGCGCCAGCAGCTTGGGGGACCACCAGGGCGAGCAGTACGTC. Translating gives CASSLGDHQGEQYV.